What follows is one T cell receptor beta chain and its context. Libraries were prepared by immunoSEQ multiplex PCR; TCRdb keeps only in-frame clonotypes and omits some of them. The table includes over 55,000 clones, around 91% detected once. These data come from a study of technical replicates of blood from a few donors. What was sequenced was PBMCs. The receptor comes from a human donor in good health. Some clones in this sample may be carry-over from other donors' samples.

As DNA, the CDR3 is TGTGCCAGAAGCCGGAGGAGGAATACGCAGTATTTT. Amino acids: CARSRRRNTQYF. This chain joins TRBV5-3 and TRBJ2-3, with D maybe TRBD2 (5 bases). TRBV5-3 is recorded as an ORF, its role being uncertain. Between the trimmed V and J ends, which lost 4 bases and 7 bases, there was a span of 10 bases. This CDR3 is 12 amino acids long.